This TCR beta chain is drawn from a study of blood T cell repertoires in COVID-19. Sequencing used immunoSEQ multiplex PCR; TCRdb keeps in-frame clones, though not all of them. The data contain 200,000 or so clones, roughly four fifths of them singletons. V shed 6 bases and J shed 0 bases, with 7 bases lying between them. Germline V lookup: CDR1 LGHNT, CDR2 FRNRAP. The CDR3 extends over 13 amino acids. This TCR came from a human donor with acute or convalescent COVID-19. The donor label of this sample is uncertain. This chain connects TRBV12-5 to TRBJ2-3; no clear D gene. The sequenced sample was peripheral blood. The CDR3 nucleotides are TGTGCTAGTGGAGAGGCCAGCACAGATACGCAGTATTTT. Translation gives CASGEASTDTQYF.